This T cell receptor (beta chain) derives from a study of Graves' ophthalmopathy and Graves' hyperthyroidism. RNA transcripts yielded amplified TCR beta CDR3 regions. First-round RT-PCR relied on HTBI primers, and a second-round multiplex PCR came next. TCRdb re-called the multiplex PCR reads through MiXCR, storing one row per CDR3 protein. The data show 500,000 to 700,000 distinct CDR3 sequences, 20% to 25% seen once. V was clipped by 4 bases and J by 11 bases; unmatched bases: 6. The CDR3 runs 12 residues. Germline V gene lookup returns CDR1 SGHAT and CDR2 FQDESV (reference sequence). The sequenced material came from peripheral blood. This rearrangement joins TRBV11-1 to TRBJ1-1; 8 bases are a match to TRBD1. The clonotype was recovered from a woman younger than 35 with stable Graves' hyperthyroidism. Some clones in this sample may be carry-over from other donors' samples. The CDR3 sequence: CASSSTGGGAFF. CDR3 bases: TGTGCCAGCAGCTCCACAGGGGGTGGCGCTTTCTTT.